The clone carrying this T cell receptor (beta chain) was observed a few times. The antigen remains undetermined. The data were taken from a study of T cell responses to AZD1222 COVID-19 vaccine. Only in-frame clones appear in the TCRdb table, and some are missing; sequencing was by immunoSEQ multiplex PCR. This table has approximately 180,000 clones, around 94% appearing once. Study conclusions and caveats: Nearly half of the spike-specific TCRs reportedly recognize variant regions that carry no mutations. Sampled repertoires all dated from after the peak T cell response. Among vaccine-associated CD4 TCRs, coverage spanned spike, with dominance at 160-218 and 743-854. The donor group comprised mostly white British people and more females; the analysis possibly underestimated clonal diversity.

The TCR originated in an adult in good health. The sequenced sample was peripheral blood, obtained on day 0 of AZD1222 vaccination.

CDR3 sequence reads: CASSYSILNTEAFF. CDR3 DNA: TGTGCCAGCAGTTACTCGATCCTGAACACTGAAGCTTTCTTT. The chain employs TRBV6-5 and TRBJ1-1; D is unresolved. Germline V gene sequence: CDR1 MNHEY, CDR2 SVGAGI. V was pared by 0 bases and J by 0 bases, with 5 bases between. There are 14 residues in the CDR3.